This T cell receptor beta chain is drawn from a study of cytomegalovirus exposure and HLA in healthy donors. As for the study in general: The Caucasian-associated ancestry cluster held over 65% of approximately 400 genotyped donors. General study results and limits: Later work showed greater clonal expansion in HLA-associated TCR beta chains than in equally common others. One variant, a missense change in DCLRE1C, was linked in a later analysis to TCR beta V- and J-gene trimming.

This clone was observed a few times. Its target is unknown. Germline V gene data show CDR1 as SNHLY and CDR2 as FYNNEI. V was clipped by 6 bases and J by 6 bases; unmatched bases: 13. The CDR3 covers 16 residues. It was with 60 Vbeta and 13 Jbeta primers that the PCR ran. Method: immunoSEQ multiplex PCR; TCRdb's copy keeps in-frame clones and lacks some. Of around 100,000 clones in the sample, approximately 81% were seen once. The sequence was collected from a female donor in good health and CMV-seropositive. The specimen was PBMCs. The chain joins TRBV2 to TRBJ2-7; 11 nucleotides match TRBD2. The CDR3 reads CASRPSLAGGPGEQYF. The DNA for the CDR3 is TGTGCCAGCAGACCCAGCTTAGCGGGAGGGCCCGGCGAGCAGTACTTC.